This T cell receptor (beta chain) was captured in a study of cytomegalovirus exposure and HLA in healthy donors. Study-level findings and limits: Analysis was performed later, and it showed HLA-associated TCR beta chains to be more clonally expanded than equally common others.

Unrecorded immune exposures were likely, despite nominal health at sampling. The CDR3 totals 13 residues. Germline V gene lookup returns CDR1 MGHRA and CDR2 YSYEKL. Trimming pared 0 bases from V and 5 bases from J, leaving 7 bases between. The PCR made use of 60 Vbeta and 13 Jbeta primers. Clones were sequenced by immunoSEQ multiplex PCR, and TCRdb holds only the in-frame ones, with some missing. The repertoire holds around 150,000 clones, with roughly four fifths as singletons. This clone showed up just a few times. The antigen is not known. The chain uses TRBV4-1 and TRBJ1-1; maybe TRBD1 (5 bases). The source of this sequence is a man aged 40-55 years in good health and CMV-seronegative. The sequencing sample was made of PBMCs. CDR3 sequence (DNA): TGCGCCAGCAGCCAAGATGGGGGGACTGAAGCTTTCTTT. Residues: CASSQDGGTEAFF.